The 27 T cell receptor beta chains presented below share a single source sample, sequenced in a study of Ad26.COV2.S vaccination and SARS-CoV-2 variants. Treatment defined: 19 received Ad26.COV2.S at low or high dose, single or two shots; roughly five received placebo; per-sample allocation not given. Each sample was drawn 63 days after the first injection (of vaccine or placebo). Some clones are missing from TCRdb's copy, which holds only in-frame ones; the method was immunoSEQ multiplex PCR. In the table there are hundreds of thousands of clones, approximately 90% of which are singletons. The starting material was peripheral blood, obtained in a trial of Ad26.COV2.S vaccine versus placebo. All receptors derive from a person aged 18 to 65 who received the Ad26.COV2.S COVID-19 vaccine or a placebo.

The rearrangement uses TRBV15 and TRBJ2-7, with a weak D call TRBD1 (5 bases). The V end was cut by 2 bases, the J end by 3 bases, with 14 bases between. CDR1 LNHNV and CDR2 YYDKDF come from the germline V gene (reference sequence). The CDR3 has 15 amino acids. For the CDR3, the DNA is TGTGCCACCAGCAGACCCGCCGGACAATTCTACGAGCAGTACTTC. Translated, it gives CATSRPAGQFYEQYF.

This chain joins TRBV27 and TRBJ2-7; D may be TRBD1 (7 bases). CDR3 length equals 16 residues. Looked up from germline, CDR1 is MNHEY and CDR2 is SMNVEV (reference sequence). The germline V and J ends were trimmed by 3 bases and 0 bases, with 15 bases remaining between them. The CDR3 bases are TGTGCCAGCAGTTTCATCAGGGGGGCGAGCTCCTACGAGCAGTACTTC. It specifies CASSFIRGASSYEQYF.

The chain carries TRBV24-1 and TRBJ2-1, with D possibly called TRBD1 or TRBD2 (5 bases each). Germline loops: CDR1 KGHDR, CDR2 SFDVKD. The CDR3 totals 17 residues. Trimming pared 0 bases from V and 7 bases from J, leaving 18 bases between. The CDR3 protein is CATSDLFSRSGRNEQFF. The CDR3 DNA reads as TGTGCCACCAGTGATTTGTTTAGCAGGTCGGGACGGAATGAGCAGTTCTTC.

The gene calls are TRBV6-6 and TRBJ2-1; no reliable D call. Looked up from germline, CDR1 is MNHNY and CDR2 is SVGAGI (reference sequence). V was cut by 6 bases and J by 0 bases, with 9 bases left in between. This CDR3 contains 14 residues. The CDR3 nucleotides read TGTGCCAGCAGCGAACGGAGCTCCTACAATGAGCAGTTCTTC. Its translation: CASSERSSYNEQFF.

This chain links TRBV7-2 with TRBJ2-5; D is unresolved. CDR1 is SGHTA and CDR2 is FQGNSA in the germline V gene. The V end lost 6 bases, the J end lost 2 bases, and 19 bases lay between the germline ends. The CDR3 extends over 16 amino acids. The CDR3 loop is CASRLRSMGRQETQYF. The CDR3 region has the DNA TGTGCCAGCAGACTTCGCTCCATGGGTCGTCAAGAGACCCAGTACTTC.

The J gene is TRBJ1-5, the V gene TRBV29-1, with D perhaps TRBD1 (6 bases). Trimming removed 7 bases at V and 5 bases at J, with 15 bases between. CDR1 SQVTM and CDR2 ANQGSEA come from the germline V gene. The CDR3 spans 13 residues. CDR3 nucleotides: TGCAGCGCCCGAGGGGGGTCCGATCAGCCCCAGCATTTT. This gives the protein CSARGGSDQPQHF.

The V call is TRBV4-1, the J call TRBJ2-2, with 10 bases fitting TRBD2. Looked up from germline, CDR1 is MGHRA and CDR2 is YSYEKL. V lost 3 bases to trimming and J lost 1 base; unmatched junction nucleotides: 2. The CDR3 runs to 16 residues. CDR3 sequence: CASSHRTSGNTGELFF. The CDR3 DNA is TGCGCCAGCAGCCATCGGACTAGCGGGAACACCGGGGAGCTGTTTTTT.

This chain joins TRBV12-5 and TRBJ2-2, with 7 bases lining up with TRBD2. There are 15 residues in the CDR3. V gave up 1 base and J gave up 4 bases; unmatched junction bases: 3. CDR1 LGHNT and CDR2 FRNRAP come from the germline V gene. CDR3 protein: CASGLAIAGTGELFF. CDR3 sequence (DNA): TGTGCTAGTGGTTTGGCAATAGCGGGCACCGGGGAGCTGTTTTTT.

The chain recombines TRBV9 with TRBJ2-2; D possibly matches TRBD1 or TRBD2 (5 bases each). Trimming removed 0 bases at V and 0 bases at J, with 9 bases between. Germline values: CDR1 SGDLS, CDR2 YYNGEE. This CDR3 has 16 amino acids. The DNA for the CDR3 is TGTGCCAGCAGCGTAGGTCGGGGCTCGAACACCGGGGAGCTGTTTTTT. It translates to CASSVGRGSNTGELFF.

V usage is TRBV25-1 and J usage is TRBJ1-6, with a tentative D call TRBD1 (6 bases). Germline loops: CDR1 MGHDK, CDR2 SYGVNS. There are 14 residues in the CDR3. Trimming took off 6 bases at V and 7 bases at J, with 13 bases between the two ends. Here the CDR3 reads CASSSTGSNSPLHF. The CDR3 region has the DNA TGTGCCAGCAGCTCCACAGGGTCCAATTCACCCCTCCACTTT.

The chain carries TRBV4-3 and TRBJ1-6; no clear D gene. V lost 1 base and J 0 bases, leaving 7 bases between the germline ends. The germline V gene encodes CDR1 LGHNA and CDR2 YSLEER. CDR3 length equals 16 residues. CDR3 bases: TGCGCCAGCAGCCAAGGTGTGAGCTCCTATAATTCACCCCTCCACTTT. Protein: CASSQGVSSYNSPLHF.

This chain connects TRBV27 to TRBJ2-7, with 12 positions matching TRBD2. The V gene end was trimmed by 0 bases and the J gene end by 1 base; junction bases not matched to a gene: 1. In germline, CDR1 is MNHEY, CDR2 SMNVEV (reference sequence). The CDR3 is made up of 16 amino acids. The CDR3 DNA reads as TGTGCCAGCAGTTTATCTGGACTAGCGGGGTCCTACGAGCAGTACTTC. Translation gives CASSLSGLAGSYEQYF.

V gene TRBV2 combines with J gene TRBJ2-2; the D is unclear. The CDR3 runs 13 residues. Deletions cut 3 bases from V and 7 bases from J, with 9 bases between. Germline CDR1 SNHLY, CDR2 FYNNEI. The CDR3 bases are TGTGCCAGCAGTGACCCGACCGGCGGGGAGCTGTTTTTT. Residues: CASSDPTGGELFF.

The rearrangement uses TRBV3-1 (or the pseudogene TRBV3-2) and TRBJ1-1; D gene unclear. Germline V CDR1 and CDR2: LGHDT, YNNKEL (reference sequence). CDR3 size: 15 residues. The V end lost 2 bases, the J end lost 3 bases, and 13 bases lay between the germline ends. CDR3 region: CASSQFGNRDTEAFF. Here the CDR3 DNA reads TGTGCCAGCAGCCAATTTGGGAATAGGGACACTGAAGCTTTCTTT.

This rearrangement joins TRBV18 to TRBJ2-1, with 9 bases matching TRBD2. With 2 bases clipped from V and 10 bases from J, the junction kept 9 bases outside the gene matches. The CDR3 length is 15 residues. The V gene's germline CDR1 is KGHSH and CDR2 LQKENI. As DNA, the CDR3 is TGTGCCAGCTCACCAAGGAATCTAGCGGGAAGGGAGCAGTTCTTC. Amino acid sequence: CASSPRNLAGREQFF.

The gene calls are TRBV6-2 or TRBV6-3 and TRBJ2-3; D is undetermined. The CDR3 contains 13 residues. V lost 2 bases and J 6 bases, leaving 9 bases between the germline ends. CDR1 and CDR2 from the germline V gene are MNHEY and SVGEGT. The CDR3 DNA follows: TGTGCCAGCAGTTACCATCAGCGTGATACGCAGTATTTT. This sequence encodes CASSYHQRDTQYF.

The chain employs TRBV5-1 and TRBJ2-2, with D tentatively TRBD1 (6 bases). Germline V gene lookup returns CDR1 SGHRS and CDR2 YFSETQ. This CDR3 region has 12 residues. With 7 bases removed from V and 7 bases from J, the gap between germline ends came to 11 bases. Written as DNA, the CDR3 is TGCGCCAGCGAACAGGGTATCGGGGAGCTGTTTTTT. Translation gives CASEQGIGELFF.

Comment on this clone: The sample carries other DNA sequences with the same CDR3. This chain's CDR3 is CASSPHRGYGYTF. The CDR3 DNA sequence: TGTGCCAGCAGTCCACATCGGGGGTATGGCTACACCTTC. The chain combines TRBV6-5 with TRBJ1-2; a possible D gene is TRBD1 (5 bases). This CDR3 has 13 residues. The germline V and J ends were trimmed by 5 bases and 5 bases, with 12 bases remaining between them. Germline V gene data show CDR1 as MNHEY and CDR2 as SVGAGI.

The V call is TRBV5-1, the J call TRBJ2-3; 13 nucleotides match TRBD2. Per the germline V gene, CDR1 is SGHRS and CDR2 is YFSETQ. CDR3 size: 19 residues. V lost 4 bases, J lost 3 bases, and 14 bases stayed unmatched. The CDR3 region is CASSPTRTSGRDRTDTQYF. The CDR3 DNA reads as TGCGCCAGCAGCCCTACCCGGACTAGCGGGAGAGATAGAACAGATACGCAGTATTTT.

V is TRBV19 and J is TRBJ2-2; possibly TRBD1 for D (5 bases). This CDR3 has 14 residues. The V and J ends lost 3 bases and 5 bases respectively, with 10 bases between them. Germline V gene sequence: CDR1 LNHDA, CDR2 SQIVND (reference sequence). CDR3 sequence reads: CASSIPGWTGELFF. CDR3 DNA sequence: TGTGCCAGTAGTATCCCAGGGTGGACCGGGGAGCTGTTTTTT.

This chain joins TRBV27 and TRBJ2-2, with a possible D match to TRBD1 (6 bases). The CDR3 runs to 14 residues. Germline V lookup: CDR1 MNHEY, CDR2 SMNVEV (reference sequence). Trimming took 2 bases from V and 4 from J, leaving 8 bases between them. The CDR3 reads CASSLGGSTGELFF. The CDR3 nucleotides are TGTGCCAGCAGTTTAGGGGGCAGCACCGGGGAGCTGTTTTTT.

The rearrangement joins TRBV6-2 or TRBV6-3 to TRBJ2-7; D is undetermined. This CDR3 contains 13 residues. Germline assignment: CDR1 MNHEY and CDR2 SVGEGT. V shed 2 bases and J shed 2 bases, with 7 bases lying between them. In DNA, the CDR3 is TGTGCCAGCAGTTACCATCCAGCCTACGAGCAGTACTTC. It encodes CASSYHPAYEQYF.

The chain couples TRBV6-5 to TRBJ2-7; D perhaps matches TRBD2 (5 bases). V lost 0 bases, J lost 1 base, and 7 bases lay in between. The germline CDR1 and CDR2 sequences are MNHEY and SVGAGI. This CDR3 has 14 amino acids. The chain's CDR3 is CASSYSRGSYEQYF. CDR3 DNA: TGTGCCAGCAGTTACTCGAGAGGGTCCTACGAGCAGTACTTC.

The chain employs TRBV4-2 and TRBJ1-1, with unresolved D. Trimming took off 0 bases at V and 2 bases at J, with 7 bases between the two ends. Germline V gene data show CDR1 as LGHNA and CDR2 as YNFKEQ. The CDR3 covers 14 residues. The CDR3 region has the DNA TGTGCCAGCAGCCAAGAGGGAGGCAACACTGAAGCTTTCTTT. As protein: CASSQEGGNTEAFF.

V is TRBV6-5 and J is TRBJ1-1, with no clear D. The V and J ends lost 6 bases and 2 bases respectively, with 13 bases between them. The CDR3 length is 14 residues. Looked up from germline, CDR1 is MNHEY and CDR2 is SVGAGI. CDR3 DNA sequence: TGTGCCAGCAGCCCGGGCCCTTACAACACTGAAGCTTTCTTT. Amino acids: CASSPGPYNTEAFF.

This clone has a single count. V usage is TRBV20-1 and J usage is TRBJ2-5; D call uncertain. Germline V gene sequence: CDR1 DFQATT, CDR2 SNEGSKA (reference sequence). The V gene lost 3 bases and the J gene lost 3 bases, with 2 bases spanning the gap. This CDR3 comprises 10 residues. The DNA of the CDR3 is TGCAGTGCTAGGGAAGAGACCCAGTACTTC. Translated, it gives CSAREETQYF.

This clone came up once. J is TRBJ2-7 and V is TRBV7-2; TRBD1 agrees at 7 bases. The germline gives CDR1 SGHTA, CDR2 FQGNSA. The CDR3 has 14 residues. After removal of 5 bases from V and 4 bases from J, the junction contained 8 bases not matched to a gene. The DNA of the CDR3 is TGTGCCAGCAGCCGGGGACAGAGAGTTTACGAGCAGTACTTC. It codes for CASSRGQRVYEQYF. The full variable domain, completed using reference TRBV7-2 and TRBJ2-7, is GAGVSQSPSNKVTEKGKDVELRCDPISGHTALYWYRQSLGQGLEFLIYFQGNSAPDKSGLPSDRFSAERTGGSVSTLTIQRTQQEDSAVYLCASSRGQRVYEQYFGPGTRLTVT.